Following are 21 T cell receptor beta chains from one sample sequenced in a study of PD-L1 blockade in urothelial cancer. Noted time point: peripheral blood 6 weeks after treatment start. Repertoires were generated with immunoSEQ multiplex PCR, while TCRdb's copy carries only in-frame clones and drops some. The sample includes about 50,000 clones, around 90% of them seen just once. Sample: PBMCs, taken around atezolizumab (anti-PD-L1) treatment. These receptors all come from a man between 60 and 70 years old with urothelial cancer.

This clone was counted once. V gene TRBV5-4 combines with J gene TRBJ2-7; 8 bases agree with TRBD2. This CDR3 contains 13 residues. From germline, CDR1 is SGHNT and CDR2 YYREEE (reference sequence). Trimming took 4 bases from V and 6 from J; bases not matched to a gene: 6. CDR3 DNA: TGTGCCAGCAGCCGAGCGGGAGTAATCGAGCAGTACTTC. This translates into CASSRAGVIEQYF.

The CDR3: CAWSALTSGGAARSYNEQFF. The CDR3 nucleotides are TGTGCCTGGAGTGCTCTGACTAGCGGGGGGGCTGCCCGTTCCTACAATGAGCAGTTCTTC. This chain joins TRBV30 and TRBJ2-1; 14 bases fit TRBD2. Germline assignment: CDR1 GTSNPN and CDR2 SVGIG (reference sequence). With V trimmed by 1 base and J by 1 base, 12 bases remained unmatched. There are 20 residues in the CDR3.

This clone occurred a few times. This chain connects TRBV5-4 to TRBJ2-5, with TRBD1 as a possible D gene (6 bases). CDR3 length equals 18 residues. The V end was cut by 4 bases, the J end by 0 bases, with 22 bases between. CDR1 and CDR2 from the germline V gene are SGHNT and YYREEE (reference sequence). The CDR3 nucleotides are TGTGCCAGCAGCAAAGTAGTCACAGGGAAGGGGTACCAAGAGACCCAGTACTTC. Protein: CASSKVVTGKGYQETQYF.

This rearrangement joins TRBV6-1 to TRBJ2-5; maybe TRBD1 (6 bases). This CDR3 has 13 amino acids. The germline V gene encodes CDR1 MNHNS and CDR2 SASEGT. With 9 bases removed from V and 5 bases from J, the gap between germline ends came to 16 bases. CDR3 protein: CASIGGGGETQYF. CDR3 DNA sequence: TGTGCCAGTATAGGTGGGGGCGGTGAGACCCAGTACTTC.

The rearrangement links TRBV11-2 to TRBJ2-1; the D gene is possibly TRBD2 (5 bases). Trimming left V 5 bases short and J 8 bases short, with 19 bases between. Per germline, CDR1 SGHAT and CDR2 FQNNGV. This CDR3 region has 15 residues. CDR3 in DNA: TGTGCCAGCAGCCCAAGCGGAGGCCTTGCGGATGAGCAGTTCTTC. It encodes CASSPSGGLADEQFF.

The chain joins TRBV2 to TRBJ1-2; possible D gene TRBD1, 5 bases. The ends were cut back, 7 bases at V and 2 bases at J, with 17 bases in the middle. Germline V gene data show CDR1 as SNHLY and CDR2 as FYNNEI. The CDR3 runs 15 residues. The CDR3 nucleotides read TGTGCCAGCAAAGGGGAAGCAGGAGAGAACTATGGCTACACCTTC. Translated, it gives CASKGEAGENYGYTF.

The V call is TRBV7-2, the J call TRBJ2-7; 14 nucleotides line up with TRBD2. Trimming took 5 bases from V and 5 from J; bases not matched to a gene: 11. Germline CDR1 reads SGHTA; CDR2 reads FQGNSA. The CDR3 has 17 amino acids. DNA of the CDR3: TGTGCCAGCAGCCCGCCCGGACTAGCGGGGGGAGGGAACGAGCAGTACTTC. As protein: CASSPPGLAGGGNEQYF.

As to this clone: This sample includes further DNA sequences coding for the same CDR3. This rearrangement joins TRBV6-5 to TRBJ1-1, with D uncertain. Per germline, CDR1 MNHEY and CDR2 SVGAGI. Trimming removed 0 bases at V and 0 bases at J, with 8 bases between. CDR3 length: 15 residues. CDR3 coding DNA: TGTGCCAGCAGTTACTCCTCAGGAATGAACACTGAAGCTTTCTTT. It is translated as CASSYSSGMNTEAFF.

The chain links TRBV6-1 to TRBJ1-2; 7 nucleotides match TRBD1. Germline CDR1 and CDR2: MNHNS and SASEGT. The CDR3 runs 14 residues. With 3 bases clipped from V and 2 bases from J, the junction kept 3 bases outside the gene matches. The CDR3 loop is CASSDGTDNYGYTF. In nucleotides, the CDR3 is TGTGCCAGCAGTGATGGGACAGACAACTATGGCTACACCTTC.

The chain combines TRBV6-1 with TRBJ2-7; unclear D gene. The CDR3 contains 14 residues. The V and J ends lost 3 bases and 2 bases respectively, with 11 bases between them. The germline CDR1 and CDR2 sequences are MNHNS and SASEGT. In DNA, the CDR3 is TGTGCCAGCAGTGAGGGCAGCCTGCCCTACGAGCAGTACTTC. Translating it yields CASSEGSLPYEQYF.

V and J are TRBV5-6 and TRBJ2-5; tentative D call: TRBD2 (6 bases). V gave up 0 bases and J gave up 4 bases, with 16 bases separating them. The CDR3 sequence is 16 residues long. Germline V lookup: CDR1 SGHDT, CDR2 YYEEEE. The CDR3 DNA reads as TGTGCCAGCAGCTTGGCCAGGGCGGGGATTGGAGAGACCCAGTACTTC. Translating gives CASSLARAGIGETQYF.

The gene calls are TRBV13 and TRBJ2-1, with TRBD2 matching over 7 bases. CDR3 length: 14 amino acids. The germline V gene has CDR1 PRHDT and CDR2 FYEKMQ (reference sequence). Trimming cost V 6 bases and J 2 bases; bases outside gene matches: 4. CDR3 region: CASSSSGTYNEQFF. The DNA of the CDR3 is TGTGCCAGCAGTTCTAGCGGAACCTACAATGAGCAGTTCTTC. The full variable domain, its missing parts supplied by reference TRBV13 and TRBJ2-1, is AAGVIQSPRHLIKEKRETATLKCYPIPRHDTVYWYQQGPGQDPQFLISFYEKMQSDKGSIPDRFSAQQFSDYHSELNMSSLELGDSALYFCASSSSGTYNEQFFGPGTRLTVL.

This chain links TRBV7-6 with TRBJ2-1, with D hard to call. This CDR3 comprises 15 residues. V was shortened by 5 bases and J by 0 bases, with 11 bases between the two germline ends. Germline CDR1 and CDR2: SGHVS and FNYEAQ. CDR3 coding DNA: TGTGCCAGCAGCCCGGAGTTACGCTCCTACAATGAGCAGTTCTTC. Amino acids: CASSPELRSYNEQFF.

The chain combines TRBV6-5 with TRBJ2-1; a possible D gene is TRBD1 (5 bases). V was clipped by 10 bases and J by 0 bases, with 10 bases between them. This CDR3 is 13 amino acids long. Germline loops: CDR1 MNHEY, CDR2 SVGAGI. The CDR3 bases are TGTGCCACCTTAGGGGACTCCTACAATGAGCAGTTCTTC. Translation: CATLGDSYNEQFF.

The rearrangement links TRBV2 to TRBJ2-7; D might be TRBD2 (5 bases). This CDR3 contains 11 residues. Germline CDR1 SNHLY, CDR2 FYNNEI. Trimming left V 4 bases short and J 6 bases short, with 7 bases between. The CDR3 DNA is TGTGCCAGCAGTGGCCTAGCCGAGCAGTACTTC. This encodes CASSGLAEQYF. The full variable domain, its missing parts supplied by reference TRBV2 and TRBJ2-7, is EPEVTQTPSHQVTQMGQEVILRCVPISNHLYFYWYRQILGQKVEFLVSFYNNEISEKSEIFDDQFSVERPDGSNFTLKIRSTKLEDSAMYFCASSGLAEQYFGPGTRLTVT.

The genes are TRBV12-1 and TRBJ2-1; the table's D call, TRBD2, has no DNA check behind it. TRBV12-1 is classified as a pseudogene. The CDR3 is 16 amino acids. CDR3 nucleotide sequence: TGTGCCAGCAGCTTTGCTATGCTAGCGGGGGCCGGGGAGCAGTTCTTC. Residues: CASSFAMLAGAGEQFF.

The chain has TRBV10-1 and TRBJ2-7, with 8 nucleotides matching TRBD2. J lost 3 bases, V lost 3 bases, and 7 bases had no gene match. The CDR3 spans 15 residues. CDR1 WNHNN and CDR2 SYGVQD come from the germline V gene (reference sequence). CDR3 nucleotide sequence: TGCGCCAGCAGTGACGGGGGGGTAGGGGGCTACGAGCAGTACTTC. Protein sequence: CASSDGGVGGYEQYF.

The chain links TRBV30 to TRBJ1-4; 8 bases line up with TRBD1. The germline V gene has CDR1 GTSNPN and CDR2 SVGIG (reference sequence). There are 17 residues in the CDR3. The junction had 9 bases not matched to a gene; V was cut back by 0 bases and J by 3 bases. The CDR3, as DNA: TGTGCCTGGAGTGTAGACAGGGGAGGAAGGGCTAATGAAAAACTGTTTTTT. This sequence encodes CAWSVDRGGRANEKLFF.

The chain has TRBV7-9 and TRBJ2-7; 8 nucleotides match TRBD1. The CDR3 is made up of 14 amino acids. CDR1 and CDR2 from the germline V gene are SEHNR and FQNEAQ (reference sequence). The J segment lost 4 bases and the V segment lost 5 bases, leaving 7 bases of the junction unmatched. CDR3 sequence: CASSPQGGGYEQYF. The CDR3 DNA is TGTGCCAGCAGCCCACAGGGGGGAGGATACGAGCAGTACTTC.

This CDR3 reads CASSSRTARNEKLFF. CDR3 nucleotide sequence: TGTGCCAGCAGCAGCCGGACAGCTCGTAATGAAAAACTGTTTTTT. The rearrangement joins TRBV5-4 to TRBJ1-4; a possible D gene is TRBD1 (6 bases). V was cut by 4 bases and J by 4 bases, with 14 bases left in between. Germline loops: CDR1 SGHNT, CDR2 YYREEE (reference sequence). This CDR3 region has 15 residues.

Written as DNA, the CDR3 is TGTGCCAGCAGCTTAGAACTAGCCGTCAATGAGCAGTTCTTC. This gives the protein CASSLELAVNEQFF. The J gene is TRBJ2-1, the V gene TRBV7-9; possibly TRBD2 for D (6 bases). Germline V CDR1 and CDR2: SEHNR, FQNEAQ (reference sequence). The V end lost 1 base, the J end lost 6 bases, and 10 bases lay between the germline ends. The CDR3 runs to 14 residues.